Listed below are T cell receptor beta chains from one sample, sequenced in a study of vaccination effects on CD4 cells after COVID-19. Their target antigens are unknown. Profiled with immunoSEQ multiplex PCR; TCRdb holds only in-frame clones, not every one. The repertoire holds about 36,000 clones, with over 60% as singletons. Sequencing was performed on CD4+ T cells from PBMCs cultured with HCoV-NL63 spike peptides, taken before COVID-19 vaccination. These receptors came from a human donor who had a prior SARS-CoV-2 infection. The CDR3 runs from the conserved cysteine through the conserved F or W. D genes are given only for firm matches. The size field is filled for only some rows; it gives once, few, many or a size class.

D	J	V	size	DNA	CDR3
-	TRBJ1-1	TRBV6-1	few	TGTGCCAGCAGTGAAGGTCTGGAGAACACTGAAGCTTTCTTT	CASSEGLENTEAFF
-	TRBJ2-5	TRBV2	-	TGTGCCAGCAGCGAGGAGACCCAGTACTTC	CASSEETQYF
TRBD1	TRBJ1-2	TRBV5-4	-	TGTGCCAGCAGCTTTGATGGGACAGGGCTGGCTGGCTACACCTTC	CASSFDGTGLAGYTF
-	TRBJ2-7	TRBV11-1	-	TGTGCCAGCAGCTTAGTTATAGGCTATAACTACGAGCAGTACTTC	CASSLVIGYNYEQYF
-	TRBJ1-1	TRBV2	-	TGTGCCAGCAGAGGGGAAACTGAAGCTTTCTTT	CASRGETEAFF
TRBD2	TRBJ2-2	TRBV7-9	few	TGTGCCAGCAGAGTAGCGGGAGGTGGCGTGCGGGCGAACACCGGGGAGCTGTTTTTT	CASRVAGGGVRANTGELFF
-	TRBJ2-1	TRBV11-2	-	TGTGCCAGCAGCACTCTCGGGGATGAGCAGTTCTTC	CASSTLGDEQFF
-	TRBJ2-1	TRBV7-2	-	TGTGCCAGCAGCTTATTACCGGGGATCGGCGAGCAGTTCTTC	CASSLLPGIGEQFF
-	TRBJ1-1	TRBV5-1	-	TGCGCCAGCAGCGAGGCACCGGGACAGAACACTGAAGCTTTCTTT	CASSEAPGQNTEAFF
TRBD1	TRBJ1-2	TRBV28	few	TGTGCCAGCAGTTTACTGGGACAGGGCTATGGCTACACCTTC	CASSLLGQGYGYTF
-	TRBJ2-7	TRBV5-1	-	TGCGCCAGCAGCCTCACAGCCTACGAGCAGTACTTC	CASSLTAYEQYF
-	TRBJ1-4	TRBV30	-	TGTGCCTCCACCTCCCACGAGGACGGGAATGAAAAACTGTTTTTT	CASTSHEDGNEKLFF
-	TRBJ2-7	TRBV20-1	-	TGCAGTGCTAGTTGGGACACCCGCTCCTACGAGCAGTACTTC	CSASWDTRSYEQYF
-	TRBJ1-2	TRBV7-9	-	TGTGCCAGCAGCCCCCTGGGGGGGGGAACTAACTATGGCTACACCTTC	CASSPLGGGTNYGYTF
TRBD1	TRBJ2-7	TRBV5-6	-	TGTGCCAGCAGCTCACAGTGGGACAGGGGGCGGTACGAGCAGTACTTC	CASSSQWDRGRYEQYF
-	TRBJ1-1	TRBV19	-	TGTGCCAGTAGTATAGCCGGGACCGATCTGGTTGGGGCTTTCTTT	CASSIAGTDLVGAFF
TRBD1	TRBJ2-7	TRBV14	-	TGTGCCAGCAGCCGCTTAGACAGGGCCTACGAGCAGTACTTC	CASSRLDRAYEQYF
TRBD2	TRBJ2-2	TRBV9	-	TGTGCCAGCAGGGCGGGACTAGCGACCACCGGGGAGCTGTTTTTT	CASRAGLATTGELFF
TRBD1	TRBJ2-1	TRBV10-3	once	TGTGCCATCAGTGAATTTGCCTCAGGGGGCGTGGCAAATGAGCAGTTCTTC	CAISEFASGGVANEQFF
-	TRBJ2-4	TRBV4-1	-	TGCGCCAGCAGCCAAATTTGGGGGGCGCGGTACTTC	CASSQIWGARYF
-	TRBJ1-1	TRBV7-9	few	TGTGCCAGCAGTTCACGAGCGGACGGCCCTGAAGCTTTCTTT	CASSSRADGPEAFF
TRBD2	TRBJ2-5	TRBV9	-	TGTGCCAGCAGCGATCGGGGGACTAGACAAGAGACCCAGTACTTC	CASSDRGTRQETQYF
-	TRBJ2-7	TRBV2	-	TGTGCCAGCAGTGAGTTTGGAGACAGTACCTACGAGCAGTACTTC	CASSEFGDSTYEQYF
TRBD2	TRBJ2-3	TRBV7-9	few	TGTGCCAGCAGCTGGGGACTAGCGGTGAGCACAGATACGCAGTATTTT	CASSWGLAVSTDTQYF
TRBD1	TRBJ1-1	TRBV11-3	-	TGTGCCAGCAGCTTAGCAGGGGGCGACACTGAAGCTTTCTTT	CASSLAGGDTEAFF
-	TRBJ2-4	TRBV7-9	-	TGTGCCAGCAGCCGACGAGGGGGACTAGCCAAAAACATTCAGTACTTC	CASSRRGGLAKNIQYF
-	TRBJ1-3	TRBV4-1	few	TGCGCCAGCACCGACCCCCACAGCGATATCTCTGGAAACACCATATATTTT	CASTDPHSDISGNTIYF